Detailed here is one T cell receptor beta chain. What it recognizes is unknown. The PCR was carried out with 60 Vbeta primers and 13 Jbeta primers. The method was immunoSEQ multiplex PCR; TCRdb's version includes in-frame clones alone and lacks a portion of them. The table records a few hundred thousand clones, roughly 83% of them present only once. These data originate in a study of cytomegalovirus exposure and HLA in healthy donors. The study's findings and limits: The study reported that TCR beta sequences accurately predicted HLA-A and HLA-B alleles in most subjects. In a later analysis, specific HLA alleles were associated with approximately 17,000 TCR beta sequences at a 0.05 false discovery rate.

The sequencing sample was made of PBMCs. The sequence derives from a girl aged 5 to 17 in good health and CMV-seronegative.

In nucleotides, the CDR3 is TGCGCCAGCAGCCAAGTTTCCAGCGGGGGGAACGAGCAGTACTTC. Translating gives CASSQVSSGGNEQYF. The rearrangement links TRBV4-1 to TRBJ2-7; TRBD2 matches 9 bases. From germline, CDR1 is MGHRA and CDR2 YSYEKL. There are 15 residues in the CDR3. Trimming at V came to 1 base and at J to 5 bases, leaving 6 bases not matched to a gene.